These T cell receptor beta chains were read from a single sample in a study of shared clonotypes between healthy human individuals. Libraries were prepared by immunoSEQ multiplex PCR; TCRdb keeps only in-frame clonotypes and omits some of them. Here the sample spans roughly 520,000 clones, around 95% being singletons. Sample: naive CD4+ T cells sorted from blood. All receptors derive from a woman aged 25 to 45 in good health. Both conserved end residues are part of each CDR3. Each record gives: clone size, J gene, V gene, D gene, CDR3 DNA, CDR3 protein. D genes are given only for firm matches. For some rows the clone size is stated as once, few or many, or as a class when expanded; others skip it.

clone_size: NA
j_call: TRBJ1-5
v_call: TRBV15
d_call: TRBD1
cdr3_nt: TGTGCCACCAGCAGATCAGGGGGGCTGGGACAGCCCCAGCATTTT
cdr3_aa: CATSRSGGLGQPQHF

clone_size: NA
j_call: TRBJ1-1
v_call: TRBV4-2
d_call: TRBD1
cdr3_nt: TGTGCCAGCAGCCCCAGGGGGGAGACTGAAGCTTTCTTT
cdr3_aa: CASSPRGETEAFF

clone_size: NA
j_call: TRBJ2-7
v_call: TRBV10-1
d_call: NA
cdr3_nt: TGCGCCAGCAGTGAGTGGGGAAATGATAGATACGAGCAGTACTTC
cdr3_aa: CASSEWGNDRYEQYF

clone_size: NA
j_call: TRBJ2-2
v_call: TRBV7-9
d_call: NA
cdr3_nt: TGTGCCAGCAGCCCCAGACAGGTCTTTGGTGTCACCGGGGAGCTGTTTTTT
cdr3_aa: CASSPRQVFGVTGELFF

clone_size: NA
j_call: TRBJ2-1
v_call: TRBV7-7
d_call: TRBD2
cdr3_nt: TGTGCCAGCAGCCCCGGGCTAGCGGGAAACAATGAGCAGTTCTTC
cdr3_aa: CASSPGLAGNNEQFF

clone_size: NA
j_call: TRBJ1-5
v_call: TRBV6-6
d_call: NA
cdr3_nt: TGTGCCAGCAGTTACGGGGGATACAATCAGCCCCAGCATTTT
cdr3_aa: CASSYGGYNQPQHF

clone_size: NA
j_call: TRBJ2-3
v_call: TRBV2
d_call: NA
cdr3_nt: TGTGCCAGCAGGAGGGGGAGCACAGATACGCAGTATTTT
cdr3_aa: CASRRGSTDTQYF

clone_size: NA
j_call: TRBJ1-1
v_call: TRBV11-1
d_call: TRBD1
cdr3_nt: TGTGCCAGCAGCGCAGGGGGGACATCGAACACTGAAGCTTTCTTT
cdr3_aa: CASSAGGTSNTEAFF

clone_size: NA
j_call: TRBJ1-2
v_call: TRBV5-5
d_call: NA
cdr3_nt: TGTGCCAGCAGCTTGGTGGGGGGCGTAGATGGCTACACCTTC
cdr3_aa: CASSLVGGVDGYTF

clone_size: NA
j_call: TRBJ2-7
v_call: TRBV6-1
d_call: NA
cdr3_nt: TGTGCCAGCAGTGAAGCGATCGCGGGGATATACGAGCAGTACTTC
cdr3_aa: CASSEAIAGIYEQYF

clone_size: NA
j_call: TRBJ1-4
v_call: TRBV19
d_call: NA
cdr3_nt: TGTGCCAGTAGTGCCGCCGCGGAAAAACTGTTTTTT
cdr3_aa: CASSAAAEKLFF

clone_size: NA
j_call: TRBJ2-3
v_call: TRBV28
d_call: NA
cdr3_nt: TGTGCCAGCAGCCACCGGGCTAGCGCCCGCACAGATACGCAGTATTTT
cdr3_aa: CASSHRASARTDTQYF

clone_size: NA
j_call: TRBJ2-5
v_call: TRBV5-1
d_call: TRBD2
cdr3_nt: TGCGCCAGCAGCTTGGCCGGACTAGCGGGTGGGTTGAAGACCCAGTACTTC
cdr3_aa: CASSLAGLAGGLKTQYF

clone_size: NA
j_call: TRBJ2-5
v_call: TRBV30
d_call: TRBD2
cdr3_nt: TGTGCCTGGAGGCCGACTAGCGGGCGTGGGGCCCAAGAGACCCAGTACTTC
cdr3_aa: CAWRPTSGRGAQETQYF

clone_size: NA
j_call: TRBJ2-7
v_call: TRBV5-1
d_call: TRBD2
cdr3_nt: TGCGCCAGCAGCCCCGACGAAGCGGGAGGGCCGAGTGAGCAGTACTTC
cdr3_aa: CASSPDEAGGPSEQYF

clone_size: NA
j_call: TRBJ1-3
v_call: TRBV7-8
d_call: NA
cdr3_nt: TGTGCCAGCAGCTTGAGTGGCAACACCATATATTTT
cdr3_aa: CASSLSGNTIYF

clone_size: NA
j_call: TRBJ2-5
v_call: TRBV5-1
d_call: NA
cdr3_nt: TGCGCCAGCAGCTTGGCCGGGGATGGGGAGACCCAGTACTTC
cdr3_aa: CASSLAGDGETQYF

clone_size: NA
j_call: TRBJ2-7
v_call: TRBV13
d_call: NA
cdr3_nt: TGTGCCAGCAGCTTAGAGCGCAGGGGAGGGAACGAGCAGTACTTC
cdr3_aa: CASSLERRGGNEQYF

clone_size: NA
j_call: TRBJ2-3
v_call: TRBV28
d_call: TRBD2
cdr3_nt: TGTGCCAGCACCCTTCTTCCCGCGGGACTAGCCCATTTT
cdr3_aa: CASTLLPAGLAHF

clone_size: NA
j_call: TRBJ2-3
v_call: TRBV9
d_call: NA
cdr3_nt: TGTGCCAGCAGCGACGGTAGAAGTGCAGATACGCAGTATTTT
cdr3_aa: CASSDGRSADTQYF

clone_size: NA
j_call: TRBJ2-7
v_call: TRBV7-2
d_call: TRBD2
cdr3_nt: TGTGCCAGCAGCCCGCGGACTAGCGGGGTTTGGGGCTACGAGCAGTACTTC
cdr3_aa: CASSPRTSGVWGYEQYF

clone_size: NA
j_call: TRBJ1-3
v_call: TRBV25-1
d_call: NA
cdr3_nt: TGTGCCAGCTCAGGGCAGAGCTCTGGAAACACCATATATTTT
cdr3_aa: CASSGQSSGNTIYF

clone_size: NA
j_call: TRBJ2-7
v_call: TRBV6-6
d_call: TRBD2
cdr3_nt: TGTGCCAGCAGGGCGGGGGGAAGGGTTTACGAGCAGTACTTC
cdr3_aa: CASRAGGRVYEQYF

clone_size: NA
j_call: TRBJ2-7
v_call: TRBV6-1
d_call: NA
cdr3_nt: TGTGCCAGCAGTGACAGACAGCGTGGCGACGAGCAGTACTTC
cdr3_aa: CASSDRQRGDEQYF

clone_size: once
j_call: TRBJ1-3
v_call: TRBV7-2
d_call: NA
cdr3_nt: TGTGCCAGCAGCGACAAGAGCACAGGCTCTGGAAACACCATATATTTT
cdr3_aa: CASSDKSTGSGNTIYF

clone_size: NA
j_call: TRBJ1-1
v_call: TRBV6-1
d_call: NA
cdr3_nt: TGTGCCAGCAGTGAAGCGGGGGGGTGGAACACTGAAGCTTTCTTT
cdr3_aa: CASSEAGGWNTEAFF

clone_size: NA
j_call: TRBJ2-1
v_call: TRBV6-5
d_call: NA
cdr3_nt: TGTGCCAGCACTCCCTCAGGGGGGAATGAGCAGTTCTTC
cdr3_aa: CASTPSGGNEQFF

clone_size: NA
j_call: TRBJ2-1
v_call: TRBV4-1
d_call: NA
cdr3_nt: TGCGCCAGCAGCCAAGATCCGGGTCCCAATGAGCAGTTCTTC
cdr3_aa: CASSQDPGPNEQFF

clone_size: NA
j_call: TRBJ2-5
v_call: TRBV11-3
d_call: NA
cdr3_nt: TGTGCCAGCAGCTTAGCGGGAGAGTTGGGAGAGACCCAGTACTTC
cdr3_aa: CASSLAGELGETQYF

clone_size: NA
j_call: TRBJ2-7
v_call: TRBV28
d_call: TRBD2
cdr3_nt: TGTGCCAGCAGCATTAGCGGGAACTACGAGCAGTACTTC
cdr3_aa: CASSISGNYEQYF

clone_size: once
j_call: TRBJ2-1
v_call: TRBV10-2
d_call: NA
cdr3_nt: TGCGCCAGCGCCCCGTGGATCTCCTACAATGAGCAGTTCTTC
cdr3_aa: CASAPWISYNEQFF

clone_size: once
j_call: TRBJ1-3
v_call: TRBV2
d_call: NA
cdr3_nt: TGTGCCAGCAGGGGCCCCCCGGGTTATGGAAACACCATATATTTT
cdr3_aa: CASRGPPGYGNTIYF

clone_size: NA
j_call: TRBJ2-5
v_call: TRBV28
d_call: TRBD1
cdr3_nt: TGTGCCAGCGGAGAGGGGGCGCGGGAGACCCAGTACTTC
cdr3_aa: CASGEGARETQYF